At least ten counts were recorded for the clone carrying this T cell receptor (beta chain). The CDR3 runs 13 residues. V trimming: 5 bases; J trimming: 8 bases; junction bases outside the gene matches: 6. Germline V lookup: CDR1 SGHVS, CDR2 FQNEAQ. The time point here: newly diagnosed GD, antithyroid drugs for less than 3 months. RNA isolated from PBMCs was used to make the TCR library. The data originate from a study of regulatory T cells in long-lasting Graves disease. CDR3 regions were amplified by Arm-PCR using iRepertoire HTBI primers to build TCR beta libraries. MiXCR was run by TCRdb on the multiplex PCR reads, yielding one entry per CDR3 protein. The sample lists a few hundred thousand distinct CDR3 sequences; 20% to 25% were seen once.

The rearrangement uses TRBV7-8 and TRBJ2-1; TRBD2 aligns across 7 bases. The specimen was peripheral blood mononuclear cells (PBMCs), collected at new diagnosis, from a patient treated with antithyroid drugs. This TCR derives from a female donor with Graves disease. CDR3 nucleotides: TGTGCCAGCAGCAAACGACTAGCCGATGAGCAGTTCTTC. Translating gives CASSKRLADEQFF.